Below are 29 T cell receptor beta chains sequenced from a single sample in a study of technical replicates of blood from several donors. Profiled with immunoSEQ multiplex PCR; TCRdb holds only in-frame clones, not every one. The sample gives just under 45,000 clones, 90% to 97% of which show up once; 0.37% is in the top ten. The sequencing input was T cells isolated from PBMCs. These receptors were obtained from a human donor in good health.

The chain combines TRBV7-3 with TRBJ2-5; 11 nucleotides agree with TRBD2. This CDR3 comprises 17 residues. V lost 5 bases and J lost 3; bases outside the gene matches: 11. In germline, CDR1 is SGHTA, CDR2 FQGTGA. CDR3 in DNA: TGTGCCAGCAGCCCATATCCCGGGACTAGCGGAAAAGAGACCCAGTACTTC. Residues: CASSPYPGTSGKETQYF.

The genes are TRBV5-1 and TRBJ1-2, with D hard to call. Germline CDR1 reads SGHRS; CDR2 reads YFSETQ. The CDR3 has 13 residues. Trimming removed 0 bases from V and 4 bases from J, with 7 bases in between. The CDR3 DNA reads as TGCGCCAGCAGCTTGGGAGAACCCTATGGCTACACCTTC. Translated, it gives CASSLGEPYGYTF. Supplemented by reference TRBV5-1 and TRBJ1-2, the full variable domain reads KAGVTQTPRYLIKTRGQQVTLSCSPISGHRSVSWYQQTPGQGLQFLFEYFSETQRNKGNFPGRFSGRQFSNSRSEMNVSTLELGDSALYLCASSLGEPYGYTFGSGTRLTVV.

The rearrangement joins TRBV6-6 to TRBJ1-4; TRBD1 might be the D (6 bases). Germline lookup yields CDR1 MNHNY and CDR2 SVGAGI (reference sequence). V lost 4 bases and J 6 bases, leaving 15 bases between the germline ends. The CDR3 has 15 amino acids. CDR3 in DNA: TGTGCCAGCAGTTCGCAACAGGGAGGGGATGAAAAACTGTTTTTT. This codes for CASSSQQGGDEKLFF.

The chain carries TRBV5-6 and TRBJ1-2; D might be TRBD1 (6 bases). Trimming removed 0 bases from V and 2 bases from J, with 8 bases in between. CDR3 length: 14 residues. Looked up from germline, CDR1 is SGHDT and CDR2 is YYEEEE. The CDR3 DNA is TGTGCCAGCAGCTTGGTCCAGGGGAACTATGGCTACACCTTC. This codes for CASSLVQGNYGYTF.

V is TRBV5-4 and J is TRBJ1-4; TRBD1 matches 7 bases. The germline gives CDR1 SGHNT, CDR2 YYREEE (reference sequence). The CDR3 runs to 13 residues. The junction had 2 bases not matched to a gene; V was cut back by 5 bases and J by 4 bases. The CDR3 nucleotides are TGTGCCAGCAGTAGACAGGGTAATGAAAAACTGTTTTTT. Encoded protein: CASSRQGNEKLFF.

V gene TRBV2 combines with J gene TRBJ2-7, with 10 bases matching TRBD2. CDR1 and CDR2 (germline): SNHLY, FYNNEI. Trimming removed 2 bases from V and 5 bases from J; junction bases left unmatched: 9. The CDR3 spans 16 residues. The DNA for the CDR3 is TGTGCCAGCAGTGAAATAGCTAGCGGGAGAAGCGACGAGCAGTACTTC. This codes for CASSEIASGRSDEQYF.

V gene TRBV7-3 combines with J gene TRBJ1-1, with D possibly matching TRBD1 (6 bases). CDR1 is SGHTA, CDR2 FQGTGA, per germline. V was trimmed by 0 bases and J by 5 bases, leaving 10 bases between them. The CDR3 sequence is 14 residues long. The CDR3 DNA reads as TGTGCCAGCAGCTTAACTAGGGGGGGAACTGAAGCTTTCTTT. This sequence encodes CASSLTRGGTEAFF. The full variable domain, its missing parts supplied by reference TRBV7-3 and TRBJ1-1, is GAGVSQTPSNKVTEKGKYVELRCDPISGHTALYWYRQSLGQGPEFLIYFQGTGAADDSGLPNDRFFAVRPEGSVSTLKIQRTERGDSAVYLCASSLTRGGTEAFFGQGTRLTVV.

The chain recombines TRBV7-9 with TRBJ1-5; 9 bases agree with TRBD1. The length of the CDR3 is 17 residues. CDR1 and CDR2 from the germline V gene are SEHNR and FQNEAQ (reference sequence). The V segment lost 3 bases and the J segment 11 bases; nucleotides outside the gene matches: 17. The CDR3: CASSFFRGDRVIVTQHF. The DNA of the CDR3 is TGTGCCAGCAGCTTCTTCCGAGGGGACAGGGTGATCGTGACCCAGCATTTT.

The gene calls are TRBV7-9 and TRBJ1-5, with 11 bases lining up with TRBD1. The CDR3 spans 16 residues. V shed 5 bases, J shed 3 bases, and the junction held 6 bases outside the gene matches. CDR1 is SEHNR, CDR2 FQNEAQ, per germline (reference sequence). The CDR3 nucleotides read TGTGCCAGCAGCGATGGACAGGGGGCTTACAATCAGCCCCAGCATTTT. Amino acid sequence: CASSDGQGAYNQPQHF. The full variable domain, rest sourced from reference TRBV7-9 and TRBJ1-5, is DTGVSQNPRHKITKRGQNVTFRCDPISEHNRLYWYRQTLGQGPEFLTYFQNEAQLEKSRLLSDRFSAERPKGSFSTLEIQRTEQGDSAMYLCASSDGQGAYNQPQHFGDGTRLSIL.

V gene TRBV13 combines with J gene TRBJ1-1; maybe TRBD1 (6 bases). Per germline, CDR1 PRHDT and CDR2 FYEKMQ (reference sequence). Trimming cost V 5 bases and J 1 base, with 14 bases left between them. This CDR3 spans 15 amino acids. CDR3 amino acids: CASSVEGDANTEAFF. The CDR3, as DNA: TGTGCCAGCAGCGTCGAGGGGGATGCGAACACTGAAGCTTTCTTT.

The V call is TRBV5-1, the J call TRBJ2-3; 8 nucleotides line up with TRBD2. There are 17 residues in the CDR3. Germline trimming cut 2 bases from V and 3 bases from J; bases unmatched to any gene: 11. In germline, CDR1 is SGHRS, CDR2 YFSETQ. The DNA for the CDR3 is TGCGCCAGCAGCTTCGGGGGAAGCGGGAGTTTAACAGATACGCAGTATTTT. This translates into CASSFGGSGSLTDTQYF.

The gene calls are TRBV27 and TRBJ2-7; maybe TRBD2 (5 bases). CDR3 length equals 15 residues. Germline V gene data show CDR1 as MNHEY and CDR2 as SMNVEV (reference sequence). Trimming shortened V by 1 base and J by 5 bases, and 15 bases separated the two germline ends. In nucleotides, the CDR3 is TGTGCCAGCAGTTTATTAGCAGCGGCGGGCGACGAGCAGTACTTC. As protein: CASSLLAAAGDEQYF.

This chain connects TRBV11-3 to TRBJ2-2; no clear D. Germline assignment: CDR1 SGHNT and CDR2 YENEEA. This CDR3 has 15 residues. V lost 1 base and J lost 1, with 7 bases in between. This chain's CDR3 is CASSLGHENTGELFF. The CDR3 DNA reads TGTGCCAGCAGCTTAGGGCACGAGAACACCGGGGAGCTGTTTTTT.

The V call is TRBV21-1, the J call TRBJ1-1; the table assigns TRBD1, which was not confirmed against the DNA. TRBV21-1 is a pseudogene. The CDR3 covers 16 residues. In nucleotides, the CDR3 is TGTGCCAGCAGCAAAAAGCGCGCGACCCAGGGCACTGAAGCTTTCTTT. This gives the protein CASSKKRATQGTEAFF.

The chain employs TRBV11-2 and TRBJ1-1; tentative D call: TRBD1 (6 bases). V lost 2 bases and J 0 bases, leaving 13 bases between the germline ends. Germline V gene lookup returns CDR1 SGHAT and CDR2 FQNNGV. CDR3 size: 16 residues. CDR3 amino acids: CASSLSQGVVNTEAFF. CDR3 DNA: TGTGCCAGCAGCTTATCACAGGGTGTGGTGAACACTGAAGCTTTCTTT.

V is TRBV7-9 and J is TRBJ1-2; D perhaps matches TRBD1 (5 bases). Germline V gene lookup returns CDR1 SEHNR and CDR2 FQNEAQ (reference sequence). V gave up 2 bases and J gave up 6 bases, with 10 bases separating them. This CDR3 has 13 amino acids. The CDR3 spells CASSLQGIHGYTF. The CDR3 bases are TGTGCCAGCAGCTTACAGGGTATACATGGCTACACCTTC.

This rearrangement joins TRBV28 to TRBJ2-5; TRBD2 is a possible D gene (6 bases). This CDR3 spans 15 amino acids. Trimming left V 1 base short and J 1 base short, with 10 bases between. Germline CDR1 reads MDHEN; CDR2 reads SYDVKM. The CDR3 reads CASSLSGAVQETQYF. The CDR3 region has the DNA TGTGCCAGCAGTTTATCGGGAGCGGTCCAAGAGACCCAGTACTTC.

The genes are TRBV6-5 and TRBJ2-7; 9 positions agree with TRBD2. J was trimmed by 2 bases and V by 1 base; bases with no gene match: 6. The length of the CDR3 is 16 residues. Germline-derived CDR1 and CDR2 are MNHEY and SVGAGI. CDR3 coding DNA: TGTGCCAGCAGTTACTTTACTAGCGGGCCCACCTACGAGCAGTACTTC. This translates into CASSYFTSGPTYEQYF.

This sequence joins TRBV6-5 and TRBJ2-1; 10 bases align to TRBD1. The ends lost 0 bases at V and 8 bases at J; junction bases unmatched: 4. The CDR3 has 15 amino acids. Germline lookup yields CDR1 MNHEY and CDR2 SVGAGI. The CDR3 loop reads CASSYSGTGADEQFF. The CDR3 region has the DNA TGTGCCAGCAGTTACTCCGGGACAGGGGCCGATGAGCAGTTCTTC.

CDR3 region: CAISQDSWEQYF. In DNA form, the CDR3 reads TGTGCCATCAGTCAGGACTCCTGGGAGCAGTACTTC. The rearrangement uses TRBV10-3 and TRBJ2-7; D might be TRBD2 (5 bases). The CDR3 is 12 residues long. V lost 5 bases to trimming and J lost 7 bases, with 12 bases between them. CDR1 ENHRY and CDR2 SYGVKD come from the germline V gene.

CDR3 in DNA: TGTGCCAGCAGCGTAGCTGGGGGGAATGAGCAGTTCTTC. This encodes CASSVAGGNEQFF. The chain recombines TRBV9 with TRBJ2-1, with D possibly matching TRBD2 (6 bases). The CDR3 spans 13 residues. The V and J ends lost 0 bases and 7 bases respectively, with 8 bases between them. The V gene's germline CDR1 is SGDLS and CDR2 YYNGEE.

The rearrangement links TRBV11-3 to TRBJ2-5; D is perhaps TRBD1 (6 bases). V gave up 5 bases and J gave up 0 bases, with 13 bases separating them. Germline V lookup: CDR1 SGHNT, CDR2 YENEEA. The length of the CDR3 is 15 residues. The CDR3 protein is CASSLSTGYQETQYF. In nucleotides, the CDR3 is TGTGCCAGCAGCCTAAGTACAGGGTACCAAGAGACCCAGTACTTC.

The J gene is TRBJ2-7, the V gene TRBV20-1; D ambiguous. The CDR3 spans 10 residues. The germline V and J ends were trimmed by 4 bases and 3 bases, with 4 bases remaining between them. Germline lookup yields CDR1 DFQATT and CDR2 SNEGSKA (reference sequence). The chain's CDR3 is CSATSYEQYF. The CDR3, as DNA: TGCAGTGCTACCAGCTACGAGCAGTACTTC.

The V gene is TRBV5-4, the J gene TRBJ2-7; 7 bases line up with TRBD1. The CDR3 is 14 residues long. With V trimmed by 0 bases and J by 6 bases, 6 bases remained unmatched. CDR1 is SGHNT, CDR2 YYREEE, per germline (reference sequence). CDR3 amino acids: CASSLEWAGGEQYF. The DNA for the CDR3 is TGTGCCAGCAGCTTGGAATGGGCAGGGGGCGAGCAGTACTTC.

The chain combines TRBV5-1 with TRBJ2-1; no clear D. This CDR3 region has 13 residues. Trimming left V 5 bases short and J 6 bases short, with 12 bases between. The germline V gene encodes CDR1 SGHRS and CDR2 YFSETQ. The CDR3 sequence: CASRWAESNEQFF. The CDR3 bases are TGCGCCAGCAGATGGGCAGAGTCCAATGAGCAGTTCTTC.

The chain recombines TRBV6-6 with TRBJ2-1, with D possibly TRBD2 on 6 matching bases. V was cut by 5 bases and J by 9 bases, with 14 bases left in between. The CDR3 length is 13 residues. Germline V gene data show CDR1 as MNHNY and CDR2 as SVGAGI (reference sequence). The CDR3 coding sequence is TGTGCCAGCAGTCAAAATGGACTATCTGAGCAGTTCTTC. This sequence encodes CASSQNGLSEQFF.

This chain joins TRBV29-1 and TRBJ2-2, with 11 bases lining up with TRBD1. With V trimmed by 6 bases and J by 5 bases, 5 bases remained unmatched. The CDR3 length is 14 residues. Germline V lookup: CDR1 SQVTM, CDR2 ANQGSEA. CDR3 sequence: CSVGQGAYTGELFF. In nucleotides, the CDR3 is TGCAGCGTAGGACAGGGGGCTTATACCGGGGAGCTGTTTTTT.

About this clone itself: The junction shows a germline mismatch at one end, possibly a read error. The chain employs TRBV6-5 and TRBJ1-5; 7 bases match TRBD1. CDR3 length: 15 amino acids. Germline V gene sequence: CDR1 MNHEY, CDR2 SVGAGI. This CDR3 is CASRYSEGASQPQHF. CDR3 DNA sequence: TGTGCCAGCAGGTACTCTGAGGGGGCAAGTCAGCCCCAGCATTTT.

The chain carries TRBV5-4 and TRBJ2-4; D may be TRBD2 (5 bases). CDR3 size: 14 residues. Per germline, CDR1 SGHNT and CDR2 YYREEE (reference sequence). V dropped 4 bases and J dropped 4 bases, with 12 bases sitting between them. Here the CDR3 DNA reads TGTGCCAGCAGCCTGGAACTAGGTAAAAACATTCAGTACTTC. It translates to CASSLELGKNIQYF.